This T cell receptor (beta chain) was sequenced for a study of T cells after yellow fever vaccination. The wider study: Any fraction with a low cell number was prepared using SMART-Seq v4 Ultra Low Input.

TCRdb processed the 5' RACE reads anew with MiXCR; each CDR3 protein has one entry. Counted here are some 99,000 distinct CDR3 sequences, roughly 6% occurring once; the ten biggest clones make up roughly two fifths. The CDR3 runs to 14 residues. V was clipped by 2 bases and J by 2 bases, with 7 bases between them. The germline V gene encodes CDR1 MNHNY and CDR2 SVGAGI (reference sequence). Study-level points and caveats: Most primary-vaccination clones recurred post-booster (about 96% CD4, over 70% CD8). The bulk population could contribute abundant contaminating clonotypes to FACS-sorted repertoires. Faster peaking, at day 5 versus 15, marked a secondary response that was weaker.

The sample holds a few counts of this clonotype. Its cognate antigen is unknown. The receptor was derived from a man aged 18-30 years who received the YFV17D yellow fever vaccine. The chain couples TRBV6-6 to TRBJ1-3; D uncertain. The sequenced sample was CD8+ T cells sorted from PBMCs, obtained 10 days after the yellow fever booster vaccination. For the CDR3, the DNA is TGTGCCAGCAGTTACGAGGGCCCTGGAAACACCATATATTTT. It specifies CASSYEGPGNTIYF.